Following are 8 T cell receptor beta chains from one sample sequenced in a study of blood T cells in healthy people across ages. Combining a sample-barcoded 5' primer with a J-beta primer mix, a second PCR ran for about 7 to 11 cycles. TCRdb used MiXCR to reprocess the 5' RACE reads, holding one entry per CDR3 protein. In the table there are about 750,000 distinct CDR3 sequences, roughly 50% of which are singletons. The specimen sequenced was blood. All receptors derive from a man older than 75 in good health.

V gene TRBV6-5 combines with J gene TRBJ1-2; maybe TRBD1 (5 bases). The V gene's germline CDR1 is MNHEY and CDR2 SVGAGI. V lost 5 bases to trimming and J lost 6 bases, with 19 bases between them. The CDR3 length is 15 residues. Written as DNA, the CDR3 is TGTGCCAGCAGTCCGGGGGGGGTGGTTGGGGATGGCTACACCTTC. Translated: CASSPGGVVGDGYTF.

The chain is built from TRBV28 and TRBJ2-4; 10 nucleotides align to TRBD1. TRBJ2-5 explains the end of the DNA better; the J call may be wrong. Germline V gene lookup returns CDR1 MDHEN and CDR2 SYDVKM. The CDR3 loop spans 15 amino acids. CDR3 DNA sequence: TGTGCCACCCAAGGGGGGGACAGGGGTAGTGAGACCCAGTACTTC. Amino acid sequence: CATQGGDRGSETQYF.

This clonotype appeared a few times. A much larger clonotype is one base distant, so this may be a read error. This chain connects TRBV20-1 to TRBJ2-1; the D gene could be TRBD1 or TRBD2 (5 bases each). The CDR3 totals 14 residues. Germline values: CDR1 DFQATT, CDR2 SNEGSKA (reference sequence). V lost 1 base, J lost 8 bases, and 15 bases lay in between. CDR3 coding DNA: TGCAGTGCTAGAGGGGAGCGCAGGGATCATGAGCAGTTCTTC. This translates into CSARGERRDHEQFF.

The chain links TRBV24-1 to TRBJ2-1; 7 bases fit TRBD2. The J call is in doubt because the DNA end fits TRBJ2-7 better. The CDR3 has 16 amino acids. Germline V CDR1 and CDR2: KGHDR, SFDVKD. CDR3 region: CATSDLGRESYNEQYF. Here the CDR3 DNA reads TGTGCCACCAGTGATTTGGGGCGGGAGTCCTACAATGAGCAGTACTTC.

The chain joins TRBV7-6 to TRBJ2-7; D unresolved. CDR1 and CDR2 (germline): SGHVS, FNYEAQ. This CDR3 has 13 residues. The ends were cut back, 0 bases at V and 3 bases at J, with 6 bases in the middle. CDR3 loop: CASSLAHFYEQYF. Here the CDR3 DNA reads TGTGCCAGCAGCTTAGCGCACTTCTACGAGCAGTACTTC.

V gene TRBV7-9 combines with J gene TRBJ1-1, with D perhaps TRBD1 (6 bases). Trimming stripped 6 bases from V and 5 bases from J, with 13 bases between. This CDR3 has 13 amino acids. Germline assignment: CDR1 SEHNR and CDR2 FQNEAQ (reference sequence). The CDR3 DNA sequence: TGTGCCAGCAGTACGGGGGCGCGTACTGAAGCTTTCTTT. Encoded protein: CASSTGARTEAFF.

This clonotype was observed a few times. The CDR3 bases are TGTGCCAGCAGTCACCGGACAGGGGGCTCGTATGGCTACACCTTC. Protein sequence: CASSHRTGGSYGYTF. The chain is built from TRBV27 and TRBJ1-2, with TRBD1 identical over 11 bases. Germline V lookup: CDR1 MNHEY, CDR2 SMNVEV (reference sequence). The V gene end was trimmed by 5 bases and the J gene end by 5 bases; junction bases not matched to a gene: 7. The CDR3 runs to 15 residues.

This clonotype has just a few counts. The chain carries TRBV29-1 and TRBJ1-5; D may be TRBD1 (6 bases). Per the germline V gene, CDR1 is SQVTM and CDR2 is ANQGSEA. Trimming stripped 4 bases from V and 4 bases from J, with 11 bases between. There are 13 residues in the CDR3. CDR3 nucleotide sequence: TGCAGCGTTGCAGGACAGACTAATCAGCCCCAGCATTTT. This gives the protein CSVAGQTNQPQHF. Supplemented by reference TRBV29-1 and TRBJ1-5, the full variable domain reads SAVISQKPSRDICQRGTSLTIQCQVDSQVTMMFWYRQQPGQSLTLIATANQGSEATYESGFVIDKFPISRPNLTFSTLTVSNMSPEDSSIYLCSVAGQTNQPQHFGDGTRLSIL.